This passage covers 25 T cell receptor beta chains from one sample sequenced in a study of beta chain features in type 1 diabetes. Of the isolated RNA, all was reverse transcribed, and so the sequenced material was expressed TCRB transcripts. Sequencing was performed with immunoSEQ multiplex PCR; in TCRdb, only in-frame clones are kept and a portion is missing. Counted here are hundreds of thousands of clones, 15% to 20% occurring once; the ten biggest clones make up 0.023%. The sample comprised naive CD4+ T cells from blood. The receptor set was obtained from a woman between 18 and 29 years old in good health.

The V gene is TRBV5-1, the J gene TRBJ2-7; the match to TRBD1 covers 9 bases. CDR1 SGHRS and CDR2 YFSETQ come from the germline V gene. V shed 3 bases, J shed 1 base, and the junction held 5 bases outside the gene matches. There are 15 residues in the CDR3. CDR3 in amino acids: CASSSSGTGSYEQYF. The DNA of the CDR3 is TGCGCCAGCAGCTCCTCCGGGACAGGGTCCTACGAGCAGTACTTC. The whole variable domain, remainder taken from reference TRBV5-1 and TRBJ2-7, is KAGVTQTPRYLIKTRGQQVTLSCSPISGHRSVSWYQQTPGQGLQFLFEYFSETQRNKGNFPGRFSGRQFSNSRSEMNVSTLELGDSALYLCASSSSGTGSYEQYFGPGTRLTVT.

This clone was recorded a few times. The chain employs TRBV7-6 and TRBJ2-2; D is ambiguous. The germline V gene encodes CDR1 SGHVS and CDR2 FNYEAQ. The CDR3 is 17 amino acids. V shed 2 bases and J shed 3 bases, with 16 bases lying between them. CDR3 coding DNA: TGTGCCAGCAGCTTAACTACCCGAAGTTCGCACACCGGGGAGCTGTTTTTT. It yields the protein CASSLTTRSSHTGELFF.

The J gene is TRBJ2-7, the V gene TRBV5-1; TRBD1 aligns across 12 bases. The CDR3 contains 18 residues. V trimming: 2 bases; J trimming: 5 bases; junction bases outside the gene matches: 14. Germline V CDR1 and CDR2: SGHRS, YFSETQ. DNA for the CDR3: TGCGCCAGCAGCTTTGATACGCGCGGGACAGGGGGCCTCCACGAGCAGTACTTC. Amino acids: CASSFDTRGTGGLHEQYF.

This clone has more than one count but fewer than ten. The chain links TRBV7-2 to TRBJ2-1, with TRBD2 identical over 11 bases. The CDR3 has 17 amino acids. Germline CDR1 SGHTA, CDR2 FQGNSA. Germline trimming cut 6 bases from V and 1 base from J; bases unmatched to any gene: 8. The CDR3: CASRGRTSGPSYNEQFF. In nucleotides, the CDR3 is TGTGCCAGCAGAGGACGGACTAGCGGGCCGTCCTACAATGAGCAGTTCTTC.

This clone was seen a handful of times. The chain uses TRBV27 and TRBJ2-3, with 7 bases fitting TRBD2. Germline trimming cut 1 base from V and 2 bases from J; bases unmatched to any gene: 3. Germline CDR1 reads MNHEY; CDR2 reads SMNVEV (reference sequence). The CDR3 covers 15 residues. Here the CDR3 DNA reads TGTGCCAGCAGTTTATGGGCGGGAGACACAGATACGCAGTATTTT. It specifies CASSLWAGDTDTQYF.

This clone showed up just a few times. The chain employs TRBV2 and TRBJ2-1; D is uncertain. V gave up 4 bases and J gave up 2 bases, with 6 bases separating them. CDR1 is SNHLY, CDR2 FYNNEI, per germline. CDR3 size: 13 residues. CDR3: CASSVEPYNEQFF. In DNA form, the CDR3 reads TGTGCCAGCAGTGTTGAACCCTACAATGAGCAGTTCTTC.

This clone was counted a few times. The V call is TRBV7-3, the J call TRBJ2-7; 9 bases align to TRBD1. Germline V gene lookup returns CDR1 SGHTA and CDR2 FQGTGA. The CDR3 contains 15 residues. The V and J ends lost 5 bases and 3 bases, in that order; junction bases with no gene match: 8. CDR3 sequence (DNA): TGTGCCAGCAGCCCTCACGACAGGGGGAGCTACGAGCAGTACTTC. Amino acid sequence: CASSPHDRGSYEQYF. The full variable domain, its missing parts supplied by reference TRBV7-3 and TRBJ2-7, is GAGVSQTPSNKVTEKGKYVELRCDPISGHTALYWYRQSLGQGPEFLIYFQGTGAADDSGLPNDRFFAVRPEGSVSTLKIQRTERGDSAVYLCASSPHDRGSYEQYFGPGTRLTVT.

This clone appeared a few times. The chain combines TRBV6-1 with TRBJ2-4; maybe TRBD1 (5 bases). Germline loops: CDR1 MNHNS, CDR2 SASEGT. CDR3 size: 16 residues. The ends were cut back, 1 base at V and 0 bases at J, with 10 bases in the middle. The CDR3 coding sequence is TGTGCCAGCAGTGAAGGACAGACGTTAGCCAAAAACATTCAGTACTTC. Translating gives CASSEGQTLAKNIQYF.

This clone has more than one count but fewer than ten. The chain employs TRBV5-6 and TRBJ2-2; 7 nucleotides line up with TRBD2. Germline CDR1 reads SGHDT; CDR2 reads YYEEEE. The CDR3 runs to 14 residues. V shed 0 bases, J shed 7 bases, and the junction held 3 bases outside the gene matches. Here the CDR3 reads CASSLVGLGGELFF. The CDR3 DNA sequence: TGTGCCAGCAGCTTGGTTGGACTAGGCGGGGAGCTGTTTTTT.

This clone was observed a handful of times. This chain's CDR3 is CASSVWTGINEQFF. CDR3 DNA sequence: TGTGCCAGCAGCGTATGGACAGGGATCAATGAGCAGTTCTTC. The chain recombines TRBV7-2 with TRBJ2-1; 8 bases match TRBD1. Germline V gene sequence: CDR1 SGHTA, CDR2 FQGNSA. Trimming took 5 bases from V and 6 from J; bases not matched to a gene: 6. CDR3 length: 14 residues.

The chain links TRBV7-8 to TRBJ2-7; TRBD2 matches 7 bases. V was pared by 1 base and J by 4 bases, with 7 bases of the junction left unmatched. The CDR3 totals 15 residues. The germline CDR1 and CDR2 sequences are SGHVS and FQNEAQ. The CDR3 DNA reads TGTGCCAGCAGCTTAGAACGTGGGGGGGGTTACGAGCAGTACTTC. This encodes CASSLERGGGYEQYF.

In its sample, this clone was seen a few times. The CDR3 nucleotides read TGTGCCAGCAGCTTGGATCTGCAGGGATCTGAAGAGACCCAGTACTTC. It encodes CASSLDLQGSEETQYF. The chain joins TRBV5-4 to TRBJ2-5; D is perhaps TRBD1 (5 bases). Trimming left V 0 bases short and J 3 bases short, with 15 bases between. The CDR3 is made up of 16 amino acids. Germline-derived CDR1 and CDR2 are SGHNT and YYREEE (reference sequence).

This clone appeared a few times. At the DNA level, this CDR3 is encoded by other sequences in the same sample as well. V gene TRBV7-9 combines with J gene TRBJ2-1; TRBD2 matches 9 bases. The J segment lost 7 bases and the V segment lost 5 bases, leaving 3 bases of the junction unmatched. This CDR3 has 13 residues. Germline V gives CDR1 SEHNR, CDR2 FQNEAQ (reference sequence). The CDR3 DNA reads as TGTGCCAGCAGCCTAGGACTAGCGAATGAGCAGTTCTTC. Its translation: CASSLGLANEQFF.

This chain joins TRBV7-2 and TRBJ2-7; D remains ambiguous. The germline gives CDR1 SGHTA, CDR2 FQGNSA. CDR3 length: 13 residues. Trimming cost V 3 bases and J 3 bases, with 9 bases left between them. Here the CDR3 DNA reads TGTGCCAGCAGCTTTGGGAAGGGCTACGAGCAGTACTTC. Protein product: CASSFGKGYEQYF. Looking up the rest from reference TRBV7-2 and TRBJ2-7 gives the full variable domain: GAGVSQSPSNKVTEKGKDVELRCDPISGHTALYWYRQSLGQGLEFLIYFQGNSAPDKSGLPSDRFSAERTGGSVSTLTIQRTQQEDSAVYLCASSFGKGYEQYFGPGTRLTVT.

The chain couples TRBV7-6 to TRBJ1-4; D remains unclear. V shed 7 bases and J shed 5 bases, with 11 bases lying between them. Germline values: CDR1 SGHVS, CDR2 FNYEAQ. The CDR3 covers 13 residues. The CDR3 loop is CASKKRGNEKLFF. For the CDR3, the DNA is TGTGCCAGCAAAAAGCGGGGAAATGAAAAACTGTTTTTT.

Note on this clone: The identical CDR3 is also encoded by other nucleotide sequences in the sample. The J gene is TRBJ2-7, the V gene TRBV7-2, with D possibly matching TRBD1 (5 bases). Trimming stripped 1 base from V and 2 bases from J, with 9 bases between. Germline V gene sequence: CDR1 SGHTA, CDR2 FQGNSA. The CDR3 sequence is 14 residues long. The CDR3 DNA is TGTGCCAGCAGCTTAGTAGCAGGGACCTACGAGCAGTACTTC. Its translation: CASSLVAGTYEQYF.

This chain links TRBV18 with TRBJ2-5, with D tentatively TRBD1 (6 bases). V dropped 2 bases and J dropped 6 bases, with 10 bases sitting between them. Per the germline V gene, CDR1 is KGHSH and CDR2 is LQKENI. The CDR3 has 13 amino acids. The CDR3 nucleotides are TGTGCCAGCTCACCAGGACAGATCAAGACCCAGTACTTC. It codes for CASSPGQIKTQYF.

This clone was seen only a few times. The V gene is TRBV28, the J gene TRBJ1-1; possible D gene TRBD1, 6 bases. CDR3 size: 13 residues. Per germline, CDR1 MDHEN and CDR2 SYDVKM. V was trimmed by 6 bases and J by 6 bases, leaving 14 bases between them. The CDR3 spells CASRPGAGAEAFF. CDR3 in DNA: TGTGCCAGCAGACCCGGGGCAGGGGCTGAAGCTTTCTTT.

This sequence joins TRBV19 and TRBJ1-2, with 8 bases matching TRBD1. This CDR3 has 16 residues. J was trimmed by 2 bases and V by 1 base; bases with no gene match: 6. Germline V lookup: CDR1 LNHDA, CDR2 SQIVND (reference sequence). The CDR3 sequence is CASSIGTGKPNYGYTF. DNA for the CDR3: TGTGCCAGTAGTATAGGGACAGGGAAACCCAACTATGGCTACACCTTC.

V usage is TRBV5-1 and J usage is TRBJ2-3, with 13 bases aligning to TRBD2. CDR1 and CDR2 from the germline V gene are SGHRS and YFSETQ. This CDR3 has 17 amino acids. The V segment lost 4 bases and the J segment 0 bases; nucleotides outside the gene matches: 5. The CDR3 DNA reads TGCGCCAGCAGCCCGGGACTAGCGGGATCTAGCACAGATACGCAGTATTTT. Its protein product is CASSPGLAGSSTDTQYF.

This clone was observed a few times. Other DNA variants within this sample encode the same CDR3. The chain links TRBV7-2 to TRBJ2-2, with D hard to call. Germline lookup yields CDR1 SGHTA and CDR2 FQGNSA. The V end was cut by 1 base, the J end by 2 bases, with 5 bases between. This CDR3 has 14 residues. CDR3 DNA: TGTGCCAGCAGCTTAGGCGTAAACACCGGGGAGCTGTTTTTT. It codes for CASSLGVNTGELFF.

The chain couples TRBV27 to TRBJ1-1; no definite D call. The CDR3 loop spans 14 amino acids. The germline V and J ends were trimmed by 1 base and 5 bases, with 11 bases remaining between them. Germline-derived CDR1 and CDR2 are MNHEY and SMNVEV (reference sequence). The CDR3 sequence: CASSLFRKGTEAFF. For the CDR3, the DNA is TGTGCCAGCAGTTTATTTCGGAAGGGAACTGAAGCTTTCTTT.

This clone was recorded a few times. V usage is TRBV7-9 and J usage is TRBJ1-1, with 7 bases aligning to TRBD1. This CDR3 comprises 15 residues. Germline V lookup: CDR1 SEHNR, CDR2 FQNEAQ (reference sequence). The V and J ends lost 5 bases and 5 bases, in that order; junction bases with no gene match: 11. DNA of the CDR3: TGTGCCAGCAGCCGGACAGGTGGGGTCCGGACTGAAGCTTTCTTT. Translation: CASSRTGGVRTEAFF. The whole variable domain, filled in from reference TRBV7-9 and TRBJ1-1, reads DTGVSQNPRHKITKRGQNVTFRCDPISEHNRLYWYRQTLGQGPEFLTYFQNEAQLEKSRLLSDRFSAERPKGSFSTLEIQRTEQGDSAMYLCASSRTGGVRTEAFFGQGTRLTVV.

The chain uses TRBV11-2 and TRBJ2-1; TRBD2 agrees at 12 bases. The CDR3 runs to 19 residues. Losses at the gene ends were 2 bases for V and 1 base for J; bases not matched to a gene: 9. Per germline, CDR1 SGHAT and CDR2 FQNNGV. The CDR3 region has the DNA TGTGCCAGCAGCTTACGACTAGCGGGAGAAGGAGGGTCCTACAATGAGCAGTTCTTC. Amino acids: CASSLRLAGEGGSYNEQFF.

CDR3 in DNA: TGTGCTAGTGGTTTGGGGACCCGGACTAGCGGGGTGCTCTACAATGAGCAGTTCTTC. It yields the protein CASGLGTRTSGVLYNEQFF. The rearrangement uses TRBV12-5 and TRBJ2-1, with 12 bases aligning to TRBD2. J gave up 3 bases and V 1 base, and 10 bases lay outside the gene matches. The CDR3 is 19 amino acids. Germline-derived CDR1 and CDR2 are LGHNT and FRNRAP.